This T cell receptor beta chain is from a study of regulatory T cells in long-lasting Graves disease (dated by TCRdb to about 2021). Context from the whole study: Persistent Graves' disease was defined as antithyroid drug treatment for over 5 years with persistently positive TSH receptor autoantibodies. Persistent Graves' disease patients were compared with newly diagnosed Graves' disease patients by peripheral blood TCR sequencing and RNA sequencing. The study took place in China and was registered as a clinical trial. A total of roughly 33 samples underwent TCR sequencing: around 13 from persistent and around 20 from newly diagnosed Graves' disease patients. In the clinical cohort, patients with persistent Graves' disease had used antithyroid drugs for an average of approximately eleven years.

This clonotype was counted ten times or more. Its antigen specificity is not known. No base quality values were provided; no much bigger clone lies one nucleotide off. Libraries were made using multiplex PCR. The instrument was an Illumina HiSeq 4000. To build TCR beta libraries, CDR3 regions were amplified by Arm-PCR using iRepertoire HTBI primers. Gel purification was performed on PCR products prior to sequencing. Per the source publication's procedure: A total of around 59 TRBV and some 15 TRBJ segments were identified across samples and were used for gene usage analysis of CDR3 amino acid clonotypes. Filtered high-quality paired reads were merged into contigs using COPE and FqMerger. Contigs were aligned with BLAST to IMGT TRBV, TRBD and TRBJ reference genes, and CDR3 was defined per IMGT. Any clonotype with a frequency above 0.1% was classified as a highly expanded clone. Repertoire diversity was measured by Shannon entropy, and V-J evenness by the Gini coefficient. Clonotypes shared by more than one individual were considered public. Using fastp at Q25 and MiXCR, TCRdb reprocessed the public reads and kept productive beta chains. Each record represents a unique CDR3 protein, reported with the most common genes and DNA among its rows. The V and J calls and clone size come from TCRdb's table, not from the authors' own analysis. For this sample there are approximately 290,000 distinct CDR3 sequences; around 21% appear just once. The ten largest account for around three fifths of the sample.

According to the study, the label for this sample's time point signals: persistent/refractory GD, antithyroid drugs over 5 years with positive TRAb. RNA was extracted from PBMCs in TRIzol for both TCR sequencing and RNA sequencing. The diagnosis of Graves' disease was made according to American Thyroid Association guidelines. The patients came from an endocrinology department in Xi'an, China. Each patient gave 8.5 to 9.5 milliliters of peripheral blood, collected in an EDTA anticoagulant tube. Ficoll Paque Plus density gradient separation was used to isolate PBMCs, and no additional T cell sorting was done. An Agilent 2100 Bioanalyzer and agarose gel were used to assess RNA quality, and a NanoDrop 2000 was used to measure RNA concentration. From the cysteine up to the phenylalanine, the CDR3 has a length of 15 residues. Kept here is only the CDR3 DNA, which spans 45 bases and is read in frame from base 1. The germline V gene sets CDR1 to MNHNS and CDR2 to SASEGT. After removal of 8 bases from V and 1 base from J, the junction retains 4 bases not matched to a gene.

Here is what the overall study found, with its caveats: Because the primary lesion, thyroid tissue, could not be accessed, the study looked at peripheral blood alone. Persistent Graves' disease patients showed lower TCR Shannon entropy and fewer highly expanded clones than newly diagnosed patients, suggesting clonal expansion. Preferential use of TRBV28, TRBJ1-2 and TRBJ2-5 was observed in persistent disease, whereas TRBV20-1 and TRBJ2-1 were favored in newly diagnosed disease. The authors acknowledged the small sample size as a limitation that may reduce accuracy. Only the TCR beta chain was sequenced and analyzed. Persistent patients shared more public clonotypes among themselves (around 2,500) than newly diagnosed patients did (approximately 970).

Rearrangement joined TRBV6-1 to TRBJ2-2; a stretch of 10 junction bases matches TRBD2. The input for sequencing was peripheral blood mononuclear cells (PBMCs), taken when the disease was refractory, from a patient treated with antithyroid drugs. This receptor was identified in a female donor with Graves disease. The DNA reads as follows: TGTGCCAGCCGGAGGACTAGCGGGAACACCGGGGAGCTGTTTTTT. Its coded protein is CASRRTSGNTGELFF.